The 21 T cell receptor beta chains reported below all come from one sample, sequenced in a study of T-cell reconstitution after alpha-beta-depleted transplantation in children (dated by TCRdb to 2016 to 2017). Libraries were constructed by PCR. Sequencing used an Illumina HiSeq 2500. Molecular barcoding was employed in the preparation of TCR libraries, with unique molecular identifiers being used to normalize TCRbeta repertoire quantification. TCRdb trimmed public reads at Q25 via fastp, called clones via MiXCR and kept in-frame beta chains. A single entry per CDR3 protein holds the most common genes and DNA from its merged rows. This sample holds about 510,000 distinct CDR3 sequences; over 9.5% were observed only once. Of the sample, 12% to 15% is held by the ten largest clones. Explained via the paper, the treatment or condition label denotes: allogeneic hematopoietic cell transplantation with graft depleted of TCRalphabeta T cells and CD19 B cells.

The sequences come from PBMCs, mostly from graft donor cells, collected 180 days after TCRalphabeta/CD19-depleted stem cell transplant. Receptor source: a female patient aged 2 to 10 who had a stem cell transplant for aplastic anemia, so the T cells may come from the graft donor.

This clonotype was detected many times. This chain uses TRBV12-3 or TRBV12-4 with TRBJ2-1; tentatively, D is TRBD1 (6 bases). CDR3 size: 15 residues. V dropped 4 bases and J dropped 4 bases, with 14 bases sitting between them. The CDR3 sequence: CASSSISGEYNEQFF. The CDR3 bases are TGTGCCAGCAGTTCTATATCAGGGGAGTACAATGAGCAGTTCTTC.

The chain carries TRBV4-3 and TRBJ2-2, with 8 bases lining up with TRBD2. In germline, CDR1 is LGHNA, CDR2 YSLEER. The CDR3 runs 17 residues. V lost 1 base and J lost 0; bases outside the gene matches: 4. Written as DNA, the CDR3 is TGCGCCAGCAGCCAAGGTCCGGGACTAGCGAACACCGGGGAGCTGTTTTTT. Protein sequence: CASSQGPGLANTGELFF.

The rearrangement joins TRBV6-2 or TRBV6-3 to TRBJ1-2, with 8 bases lining up with TRBD1. CDR1 is MNHEY, CDR2 SVGEGT, per germline. Trimming at V came to 3 bases and at J to 0 bases, leaving 6 bases not matched to a gene. This CDR3 spans 16 amino acids. The CDR3: CASSYVGDRPNYGYTF. CDR3 DNA sequence: TGTGCCAGCAGTTATGTCGGGGACAGGCCTAACTATGGCTACACCTTC.

This clonotype was picked up many times. This sequence joins TRBV5-4 and TRBJ2-1, with 9 bases identical to TRBD2. The V gene's germline CDR1 is SGHNT and CDR2 YYREEE (reference sequence). The CDR3 totals 15 residues. The V and J ends lost 4 bases and 2 bases, in that order; junction bases with no gene match: 4. This CDR3 is CASSAGTSPYNEQFF. For the CDR3, the DNA is TGTGCCAGCAGCGCCGGGACTAGCCCCTACAATGAGCAGTTCTTC.

This clonotype has more than one count but fewer than ten. This chain joins TRBV7-9 and TRBJ2-3; 8 bases are a match to TRBD2. The CDR3 is made up of 16 amino acids. Germline CDR1 is SEHNR and CDR2 is FQNEAQ (reference sequence). Trimming at V came to 0 bases and at J to 0 bases, leaving 2 bases not matched to a gene. CDR3 nucleotide sequence: TGTGCCAGCAGCTTAGCGGCTAGCGGGAGCACAGATACGCAGTATTTT. Protein sequence: CASSLAASGSTDTQYF. Full variable domain (rest looked up from reference TRBV7-9 and TRBJ2-3): DTGVSQNPRHKITKRGQNVTFRCDPISEHNRLYWYRQTLGQGPEFLTYFQNEAQLEKSRLLSDRFSAERPKGSFSTLEIQRTEQGDSAMYLCASSLAASGSTDTQYFGPGTRLTVL.

This clonotype has just a few counts. In DNA, the CDR3 is TGTGCCAGCAGTTCACACCGAAGGAGCTCCTACAATGAGCAGTTCTTC. It translates to CASSSHRRSSYNEQFF. V is TRBV27 and J is TRBJ2-1, with D unclear. The V end was cut by 4 bases, the J end by 0 bases, with 13 bases between. Germline CDR1 is MNHEY and CDR2 is SMNVEV (reference sequence). The CDR3 loop spans 16 amino acids.

This clonotype was counted only a few times. This chain links TRBV10-3 with TRBJ1-3; D gene uncertain. The CDR3 length is 13 residues. Germline V gene data show CDR1 as ENHRY and CDR2 as SYGVKD. V lost 7 bases, J lost 4 bases, and 11 bases lay in between. The CDR3 region is CAIKGGPGNTIYF. The CDR3 nucleotides read TGTGCCATCAAGGGTGGGCCGGGAAACACCATATATTTT.

This clonotype was seen ten or more times. V and J are TRBV29-1 and TRBJ2-6; 8 positions match TRBD1. J gave up 0 bases and V 6 bases, and 7 bases lay outside the gene matches. CDR1 and CDR2 from the germline V gene are SQVTM and ANQGSEA. The CDR3 has 16 amino acids. CDR3 sequence: CSVRTGPLSGANVLTF. For the CDR3, the DNA is TGCAGCGTAAGGACAGGGCCCCTCTCTGGGGCCAACGTCCTGACTTTC.

The table lists this clonotype with a few counts. The V call is TRBV20-1, the J call TRBJ1-4; D unclear. The CDR3 runs to 12 residues. V lost 1 base and J 5 bases, leaving 5 bases between the germline ends. The germline V gene has CDR1 DFQATT and CDR2 SNEGSKA (reference sequence). CDR3 amino acids: CSARVYNEKLFF. CDR3 coding DNA: TGCAGTGCTAGAGTCTACAATGAAAAACTGTTTTTT.

As to this clonotype: A read error may account for a junction end that differs from germline. CDR3 DNA: TGTGCCAGGAGCCGCTCAGGGGACTATGGCTACACCTTC. Its translation: CARSRSGDYGYTF. The rearrangement links TRBV14 to TRBJ1-2, with D possibly matching TRBD1 (6 bases). The V gene's germline CDR1 is SGHDN and CDR2 FVKESK. This CDR3 comprises 13 residues.

This clonotype was found many times. This chain uses TRBV10-3 with TRBJ1-5, with no clear D. Germline assignment: CDR1 ENHRY and CDR2 SYGVKD. CDR3 length: 13 residues. Trimming shortened V by 8 bases and J by 9 bases, and 17 bases separated the two germline ends. The CDR3 DNA sequence: TGTGCCATCGCTCCAGAGGTTTTCTGGCCCCAGCATTTT. It is translated as CAIAPEVFWPQHF.

With regard to this clonotype: One base away lies a much larger clone, so this may be a sequencing read error. V is TRBV28 and J is TRBJ2-3; no clear D. Germline V gives CDR1 MDHEN, CDR2 SYDVKM. This CDR3 spans 20 amino acids. Trimming removed 5 bases at V and 5 bases at J, with 32 bases between. The CDR3 DNA reads as TGTGCCAGCAGTCACCGATGTCCCGCTAATACTATCGATGCAAGAGATACGCAGTATTTT. It is translated as CASSHRCPANTIDARDTQYF.

This clonotype has more than one count but fewer than ten. The chain couples TRBV20-1 to TRBJ2-5; weak D call: TRBD1 (5 bases). The CDR3 has 12 residues. Trimming removed 0 bases from V and 4 bases from J, with 6 bases in between. CDR1 and CDR2 from the germline V gene are DFQATT and SNEGSKA (reference sequence). The CDR3 nucleotides read TGCAGTGCTAGAGATGGGGCAGAGACCCAGTACTTC. The encoded protein is CSARDGAETQYF.

This clonotype was seen only once. CDR3 sequence reads: CASSLPPGRTLDEQYF. The CDR3 coding sequence is TGTGCCAGCAGCTTGCCCCCGGGACGGACCCTAGACGAGCAGTACTTC. The chain joins TRBV7-9 to TRBJ2-7; tentatively, D is TRBD1 or TRBD2 (5 bases each). V was clipped by 3 bases and J by 5 bases, with 20 bases between them. The CDR3 extends over 16 amino acids. Germline-derived CDR1 and CDR2 are SEHNR and FQNEAQ (reference sequence).

This clonotype was observed at least ten times. V gene TRBV12-3 or TRBV12-4 combines with J gene TRBJ2-7; 12 nucleotides agree with TRBD2. The length of the CDR3 is 15 residues. V dropped 6 bases and J dropped 3; count of bases not matched to a gene: 6. The CDR3 is CASRPRLAGVYEQYF. DNA for the CDR3: TGTGCCAGCAGACCCCGACTAGCGGGGGTCTACGAGCAGTACTTC.

CDR3 DNA: TGTGCCAGCAGCTTAACAGGACCGAACACCGGGGAGCTGTTTTTT. This translates into CASSLTGPNTGELFF. This chain uses TRBV7-8 with TRBJ2-2; D possibly corresponds to TRBD1 (5 bases). There are 15 residues in the CDR3. Germline CDR1 SGHVS, CDR2 FQNEAQ. Trimming removed 2 bases at V and 0 bases at J, with 7 bases between.

The V call is TRBV9, the J call TRBJ1-6, with a weak D call TRBD1 (5 bases). Germline lookup yields CDR1 SGDLS and CDR2 YYNGEE. The V and J ends lost 4 bases and 0 bases respectively, with 20 bases between them. This CDR3 is 19 amino acids long. The CDR3 reads CASSPGTIQSISYNSPLHF. The CDR3 DNA reads as TGTGCCAGCAGCCCGGGGACGATCCAATCCATCTCCTATAATTCACCCCTCCACTTT.

This rearrangement joins TRBV7-2 to TRBJ2-5; D might be TRBD2 (5 bases). The CDR3 has 14 residues. Germline-derived CDR1 and CDR2 are SGHTA and FQGNSA. Trimming removed 1 base at V and 2 bases at J, with 8 bases between. CDR3 amino acids: CASSLVWTQETQYF. DNA of the CDR3: TGTGCCAGCAGCTTAGTCTGGACTCAAGAGACCCAGTACTTC.

This clonotype appeared once. At one boundary the junction diverges from the germline segment, which might be a read error. The chain is built from TRBV7-2 and TRBJ2-3; 7 bases are shared with TRBD2. Germline V gene sequence: CDR1 SGHTA, CDR2 FQGNSA. The CDR3 is made up of 17 amino acids. The CDR3 nucleotides are TGTGCCAGCAGCTTAGCAGCCTCTCGCGGGAGAAGTCGGACGCAGTATTTC. Protein product: CASSLAASRGRSRTQYF.

This clonotype came up many times. This sequence joins TRBV18 and TRBJ1-6, with D tentatively TRBD1 (5 bases). Trimming left V 6 bases short and J 8 bases short, with 26 bases between. The V gene's germline CDR1 is KGHSH and CDR2 LQKENI. The CDR3 spans 18 residues. Written as DNA, the CDR3 is TGTGCCAGCTCGTCATACCCTACATGGCCGGGGCGCCATTCACCCCTCCACTTT. It translates to CASSSYPTWPGRHSPLHF.

This clonotype was counted between two and nine times. This rearrangement joins TRBV5-1 to TRBJ2-1, with TRBD2 as a possible D gene (5 bases). Germline CDR1 and CDR2: SGHRS and YFSETQ. The V end lost 2 bases, the J end lost 0 bases, and 12 bases lay between the germline ends. The CDR3 spans 16 residues. For the CDR3, the DNA is TGCGCCAGCAGCTTTCGAGAAGGAGGCTCCTACAATGAGCAGTTCTTC. It is translated as CASSFREGGSYNEQFF.